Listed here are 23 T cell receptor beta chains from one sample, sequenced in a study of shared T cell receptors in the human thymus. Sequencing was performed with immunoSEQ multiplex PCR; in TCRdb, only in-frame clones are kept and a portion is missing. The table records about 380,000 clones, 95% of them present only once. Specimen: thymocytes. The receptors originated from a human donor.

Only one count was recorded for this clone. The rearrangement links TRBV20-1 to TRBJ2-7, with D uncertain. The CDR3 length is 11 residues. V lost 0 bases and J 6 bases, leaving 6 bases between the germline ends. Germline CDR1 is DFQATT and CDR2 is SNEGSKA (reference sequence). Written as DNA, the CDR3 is TGCAGTGCTAGAGATGGAATCGAGCAGTACTTC. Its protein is CSARDGIEQYF.

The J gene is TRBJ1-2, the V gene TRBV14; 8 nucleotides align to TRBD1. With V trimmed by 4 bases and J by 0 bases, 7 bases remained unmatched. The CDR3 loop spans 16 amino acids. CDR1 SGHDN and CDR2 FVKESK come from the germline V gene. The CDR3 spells CASSPLSDRANYGYTF. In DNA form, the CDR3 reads TGTGCCAGCAGCCCTCTCTCGGACAGGGCTAACTATGGCTACACCTTC.

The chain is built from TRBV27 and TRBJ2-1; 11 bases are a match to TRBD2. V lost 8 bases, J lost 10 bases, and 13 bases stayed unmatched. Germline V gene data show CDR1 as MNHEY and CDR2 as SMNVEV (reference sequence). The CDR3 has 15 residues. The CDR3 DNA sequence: TGTGCCAGCCATGAGACTAGCGGGGCCCGGGTGGAGCAGTTCTTC. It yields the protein CASHETSGARVEQFF.

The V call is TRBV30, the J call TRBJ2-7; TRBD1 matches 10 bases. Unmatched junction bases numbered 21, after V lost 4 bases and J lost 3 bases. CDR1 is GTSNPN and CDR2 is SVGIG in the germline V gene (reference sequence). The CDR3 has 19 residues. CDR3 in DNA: TGTGCCTGGAACAGACAGGGGGCCCTCGCGGGGATGGGCTACTACGAGCAGTACTTC. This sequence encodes CAWNRQGALAGMGYYEQYF.

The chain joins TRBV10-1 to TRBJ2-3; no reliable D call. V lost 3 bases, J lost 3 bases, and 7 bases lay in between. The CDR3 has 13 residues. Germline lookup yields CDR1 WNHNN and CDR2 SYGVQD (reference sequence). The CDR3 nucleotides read TGCGCCAGCAGTGACCAAGCGACAGATACGCAGTATTTT. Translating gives CASSDQATDTQYF.

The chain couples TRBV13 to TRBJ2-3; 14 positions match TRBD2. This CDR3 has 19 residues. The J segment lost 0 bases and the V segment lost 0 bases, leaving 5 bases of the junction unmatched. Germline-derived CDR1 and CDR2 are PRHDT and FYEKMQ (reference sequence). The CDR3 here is CASSLGGTSGRDSTDTQYF. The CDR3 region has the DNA TGTGCCAGCAGCTTAGGTGGGACTAGCGGGAGAGACAGCACAGATACGCAGTATTTT. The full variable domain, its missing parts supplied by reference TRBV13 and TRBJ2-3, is AAGVIQSPRHLIKEKRETATLKCYPIPRHDTVYWYQQGPGQDPQFLISFYEKMQSDKGSIPDRFSAQQFSDYHSELNMSSLELGDSALYFCASSLGGTSGRDSTDTQYFGPGTRLTVL.

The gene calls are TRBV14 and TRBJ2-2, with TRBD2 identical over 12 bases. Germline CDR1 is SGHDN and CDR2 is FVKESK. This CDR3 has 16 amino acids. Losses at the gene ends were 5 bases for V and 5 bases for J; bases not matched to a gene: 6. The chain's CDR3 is CASSNSGTSGTGELFF. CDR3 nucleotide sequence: TGTGCCAGCAGCAACTCCGGGACTAGCGGGACCGGGGAGCTGTTTTTT.

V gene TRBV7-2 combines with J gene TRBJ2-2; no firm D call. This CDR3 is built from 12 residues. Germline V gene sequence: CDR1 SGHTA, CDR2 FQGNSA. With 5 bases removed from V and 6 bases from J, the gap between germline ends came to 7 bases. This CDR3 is CASSRPSGELFF. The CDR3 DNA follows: TGTGCCAGCAGCCGCCCTTCCGGGGAGCTGTTTTTT.

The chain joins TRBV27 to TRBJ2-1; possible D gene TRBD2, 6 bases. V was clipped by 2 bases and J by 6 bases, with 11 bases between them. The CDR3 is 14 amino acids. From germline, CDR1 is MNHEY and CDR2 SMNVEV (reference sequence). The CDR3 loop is CASSLRDCINEQFF. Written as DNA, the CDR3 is TGTGCCAGCAGTTTAAGGGACTGTATCAATGAGCAGTTCTTC.

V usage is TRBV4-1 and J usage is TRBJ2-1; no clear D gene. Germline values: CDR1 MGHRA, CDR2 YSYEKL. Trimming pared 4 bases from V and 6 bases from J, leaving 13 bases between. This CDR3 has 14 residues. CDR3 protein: CASSPSPGPNEQFF. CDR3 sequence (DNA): TGCGCCAGCAGCCCCTCACCTGGGCCCAATGAGCAGTTCTTC.

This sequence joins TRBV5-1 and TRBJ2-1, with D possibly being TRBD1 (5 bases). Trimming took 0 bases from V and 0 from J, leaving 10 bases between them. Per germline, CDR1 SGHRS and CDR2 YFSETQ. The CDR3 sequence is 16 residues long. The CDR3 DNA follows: TGCGCCAGCAGCTTGGCCAGGGCCCCCTCCTACAATGAGCAGTTCTTC. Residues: CASSLARAPSYNEQFF. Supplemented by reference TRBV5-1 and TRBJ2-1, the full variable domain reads KAGVTQTPRYLIKTRGQQVTLSCSPISGHRSVSWYQQTPGQGLQFLFEYFSETQRNKGNFPGRFSGRQFSNSRSEMNVSTLELGDSALYLCASSLARAPSYNEQFFGPGTRLTVL.

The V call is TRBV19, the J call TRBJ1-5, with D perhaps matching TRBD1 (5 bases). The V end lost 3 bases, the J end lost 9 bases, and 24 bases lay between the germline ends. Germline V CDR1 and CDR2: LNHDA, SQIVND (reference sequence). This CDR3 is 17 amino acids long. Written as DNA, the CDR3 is TGTGCCAGTAGTATTGCAGGGACCGCTACCGGGGGGGTGCCCCAGCATTTT. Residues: CASSIAGTATGGVPQHF.

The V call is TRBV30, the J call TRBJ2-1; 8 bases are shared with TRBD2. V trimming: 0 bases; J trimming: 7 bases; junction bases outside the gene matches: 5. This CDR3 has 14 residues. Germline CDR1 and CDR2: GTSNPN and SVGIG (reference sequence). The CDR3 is CAWSVRGTRNEQFF. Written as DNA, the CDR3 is TGTGCCTGGAGTGTAAGAGGGACTAGGAATGAGCAGTTCTTC.

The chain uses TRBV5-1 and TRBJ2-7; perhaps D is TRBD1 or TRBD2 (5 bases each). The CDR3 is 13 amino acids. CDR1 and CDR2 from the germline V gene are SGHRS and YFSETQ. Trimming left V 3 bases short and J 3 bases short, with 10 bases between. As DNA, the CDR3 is TGCGCCAGCAGCTGGACGGGGCTCTACGAGCAGTACTTC. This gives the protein CASSWTGLYEQYF.

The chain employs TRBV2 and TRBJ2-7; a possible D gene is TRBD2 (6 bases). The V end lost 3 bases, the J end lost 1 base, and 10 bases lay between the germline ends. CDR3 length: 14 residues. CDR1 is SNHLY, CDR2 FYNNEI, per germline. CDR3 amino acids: CASSEEAGSYEQYF. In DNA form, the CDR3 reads TGTGCCAGCAGTGAGGAGGCGGGATCCTACGAGCAGTACTTC.

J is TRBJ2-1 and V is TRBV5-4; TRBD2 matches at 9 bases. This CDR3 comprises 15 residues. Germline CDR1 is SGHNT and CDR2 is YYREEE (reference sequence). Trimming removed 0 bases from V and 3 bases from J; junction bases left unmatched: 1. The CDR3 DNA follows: TGTGCCAGCAGCTTGGGACTAGCGGACTACAATGAGCAGTTCTTC. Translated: CASSLGLADYNEQFF.

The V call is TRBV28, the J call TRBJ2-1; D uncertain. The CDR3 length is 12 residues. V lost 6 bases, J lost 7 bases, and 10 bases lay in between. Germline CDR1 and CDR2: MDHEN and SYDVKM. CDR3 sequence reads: CASSSTLNEQFF. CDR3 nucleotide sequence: TGTGCCAGCAGCTCGACCCTAAATGAGCAGTTCTTC. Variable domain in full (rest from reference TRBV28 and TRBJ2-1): DVKVTQSSRYLVKRTGEKVFLECVQDMDHENMFWYRQDPGLGLRLIYFSYDVKMKEKGDIPEGYSVSREKKERFSLILESASTNQTSMYLCASSSTLNEQFFGPGTRLTVL.

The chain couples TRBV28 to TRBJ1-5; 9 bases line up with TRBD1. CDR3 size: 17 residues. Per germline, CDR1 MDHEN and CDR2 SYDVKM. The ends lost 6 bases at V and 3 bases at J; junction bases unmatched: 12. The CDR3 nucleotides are TGTGCCAGCAGACCGCCACCGGACAGGGGAGTCAATCAGCCCCAGCATTTT. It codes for CASRPPPDRGVNQPQHF.

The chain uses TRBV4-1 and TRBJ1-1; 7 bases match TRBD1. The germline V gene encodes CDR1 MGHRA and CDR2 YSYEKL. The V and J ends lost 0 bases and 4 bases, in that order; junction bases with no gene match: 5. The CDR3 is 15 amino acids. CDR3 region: CASSQEGGAPTEAFF. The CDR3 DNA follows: TGCGCCAGCAGCCAAGAAGGGGGCGCCCCCACTGAAGCTTTCTTT.

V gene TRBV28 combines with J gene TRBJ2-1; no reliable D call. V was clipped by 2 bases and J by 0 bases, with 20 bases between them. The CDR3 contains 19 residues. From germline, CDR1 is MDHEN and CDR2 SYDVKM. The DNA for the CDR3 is TGTGCCAGCAGTTTAACCCCAATTGGAGCGAAAAGCTCCTACAATGAGCAGTTCTTC. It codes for CASSLTPIGAKSSYNEQFF.

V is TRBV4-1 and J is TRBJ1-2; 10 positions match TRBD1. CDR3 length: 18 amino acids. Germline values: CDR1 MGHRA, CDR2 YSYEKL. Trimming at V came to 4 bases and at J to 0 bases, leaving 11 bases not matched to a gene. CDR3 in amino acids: CASSPSRDRGLANYGYTF. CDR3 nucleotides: TGCGCCAGCAGCCCGAGTCGGGACAGGGGTTTAGCTAACTATGGCTACACCTTC.

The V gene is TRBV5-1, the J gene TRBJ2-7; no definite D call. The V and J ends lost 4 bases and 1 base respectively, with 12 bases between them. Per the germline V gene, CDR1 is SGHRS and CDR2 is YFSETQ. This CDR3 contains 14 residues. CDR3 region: CASSLRTNSYEQYF. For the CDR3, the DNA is TGCGCCAGCAGCCTGAGAACTAATTCCTACGAGCAGTACTTC.

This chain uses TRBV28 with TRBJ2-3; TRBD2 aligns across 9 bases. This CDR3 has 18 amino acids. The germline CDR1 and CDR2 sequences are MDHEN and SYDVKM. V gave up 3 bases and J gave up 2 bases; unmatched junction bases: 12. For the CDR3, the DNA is TGTGCCAGCAGTTTTTTTAGCGGGAGAGAAAGATTCACAGATACGCAGTATTTT. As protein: CASSFFSGRERFTDTQYF.